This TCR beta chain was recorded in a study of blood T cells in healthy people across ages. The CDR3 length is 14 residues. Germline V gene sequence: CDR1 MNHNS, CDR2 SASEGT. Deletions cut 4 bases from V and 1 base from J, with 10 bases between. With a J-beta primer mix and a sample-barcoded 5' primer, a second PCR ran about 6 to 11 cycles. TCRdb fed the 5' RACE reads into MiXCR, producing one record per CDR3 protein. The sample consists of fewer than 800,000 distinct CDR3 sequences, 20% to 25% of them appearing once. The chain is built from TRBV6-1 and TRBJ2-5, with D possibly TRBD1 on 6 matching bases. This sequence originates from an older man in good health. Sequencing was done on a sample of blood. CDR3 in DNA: TGTGCCAGCAGTGCCTGGACAGCCCAAGAGACCCAGTACTTC. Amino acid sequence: CASSAWTAQETQYF.